The T cell receptor (beta chain) described here comes from a study of blood T cell repertoires in COVID-19. Study details: Samples came from the United States, Italy and Spain, spanning acute and convalescent COVID-19. Sources were T cells, B-cell-depleted T cells, or PBMCs; the material itself was cDNA or gDNA.

Trimming removed 0 bases from V and 3 bases from J; junction bases left unmatched: 8. This CDR3 spans 16 amino acids. Germline V gives CDR1 SGDLS, CDR2 YYNGEE. Authors' data handling: Estimation of nucleated cell counts relied on the amplification of reference gene primers. Assay used: immunoSEQ multiplex PCR; TCRdb lists only in-frame clones, some missing. The DNA gave D and trimming, while V, J and clone size come from that table. This sample carries 200,000 to 250,000 clones, around nine tenths of them seen once, and the ten largest clones take around 2.9%. This clone has just one count. The sequenced sample was peripheral blood. The clonotype was recovered from an older woman with acute or convalescent COVID-19. The V gene is TRBV9, the J gene TRBJ1-2; 7 bases align to TRBD1. CDR3 DNA: TGTGCCAGCAGCGTAGCCGGGGACAGATCAGACTATGGCTACACCTTC. Its translation: CASSVAGDRSDYGYTF.